This T cell receptor beta chain was sequenced in a study of blood T cell repertoires in COVID-19. Turning to the study itself: The United States, Italy and Spain provided the acute and convalescent COVID-19 samples. The analysed material was cDNA or gDNA that came from T cells, B-cell-depleted T cells, or PBMCs.

How the authors handled the data: Counts of nucleated cells, estimated from reference gene primer amplification, were obtained. The assay was immunoSEQ multiplex PCR, and TCRdb's table has in-frame clones only and misses some. V, J and clone size reflect that table, while D and trimming were determined from the DNA. The sample contains approximately 85,000 clones, roughly nine tenths of which appear only once. The count of this clone is one. The CDR3 spans 14 residues. CDR1 and CDR2 from the germline V gene are SQVTM and ANQGSEA. V lost 7 bases and J 8 bases, leaving 23 bases between the germline ends.

The specimen sequenced was peripheral blood. This chain joins TRBV29-1 and TRBJ1-2; D perhaps matches TRBD1 (6 bases). This clonotype was sampled from a man in his fifties or sixties with acute or convalescent COVID-19. The CDR3 reads CSASQGHRVGGYTF. The CDR3 bases are TGCAGCGCTTCCCAGGGCCACAGGGTTGGCGGCTACACCTTC. The full variable domain, completed using reference TRBV29-1 and TRBJ1-2, is SAVISQKPSRDICQRGTSLTIQCQVDSQVTMMFWYRQQPGQSLTLIATANQGSEATYESGFVIDKFPISRPNLTFSTLTVSNMSPEDSSIYLCSASQGHRVGGYTFGSGTRLTVV.